This T cell receptor (beta chain) was retrieved from a study of OX40 agonist ivuxolimab in advanced cancers. Broader study findings: Among T cells, CD8+ cells averaged more expanded clones than CD4+ cells.

The ends were cut back, 1 base at V and 3 bases at J, with 10 bases in the middle. Germline values: CDR1 MNHNS, CDR2 SASEGT. The CDR3 extends over 15 amino acids. The method was immunoSEQ multiplex PCR; TCRdb's version includes in-frame clones alone and lacks a portion of them. There are 50,000 to 75,000 clones in the sample; roughly 86% occur only once, and 9.8% lies in the top ten. This clone was observed a handful of times. Its antigen is unidentified. This clonotype was sampled from an adult with an advanced solid tumor such as melanoma, head and neck, liver or kidney cancer. The chain links TRBV6-1 to TRBJ1-5; D call uncertain. This material consisted of CD4+ or CD8+ T cells sorted from blood, taken in a trial of the OX40 agonist ivuxolimab. The CDR3: CASSEGSVDNQPQHF. The CDR3 DNA follows: TGTGCCAGCAGTGAAGGCTCAGTCGACAATCAGCCCCAGCATTTT.